The 16 T cell receptor beta chains given below trace back to one sample, sequenced in a study of shared clonotypes between healthy human individuals. The assay was immunoSEQ multiplex PCR, and TCRdb's table has in-frame clones only and misses some. The sample includes 550,000 to 700,000 clones, more than 70% of them seen just once. Specimen: memory CD4+ T cells sorted from blood. The subset denotes: CD45RA-negative fraction. The receptors shown here come from a woman in her 30s in good health.

This chain joins TRBV5-1 and TRBJ2-7; D is possibly TRBD1 or TRBD2 (5 bases each). Per germline, CDR1 SGHRS and CDR2 YFSETQ. Trimming removed 4 bases from V and 0 bases from J, with 14 bases in between. This CDR3 is built from 15 residues. The CDR3 is CASSLRGAPSYEQYF. CDR3 DNA sequence: TGCGCCAGCAGCCTCCGAGGGGCCCCCTCCTACGAGCAGTACTTC. The full variable domain, in which reference TRBV5-1 and TRBJ2-7 provide the parts outside the CDR3, is KAGVTQTPRYLIKTRGQQVTLSCSPISGHRSVSWYQQTPGQGLQFLFEYFSETQRNKGNFPGRFSGRQFSNSRSEMNVSTLELGDSALYLCASSLRGAPSYEQYFGPGTRLTVT.

This clone was seen a single time. V is TRBV7-2 and J is TRBJ2-1; perhaps TRBD1 as D (6 bases). This CDR3 spans 13 amino acids. Trimming took 4 bases from V and 5 from J, leaving 9 bases between them. CDR1 is SGHTA, CDR2 FQGNSA, per germline. The CDR3 reads CASSYNRDNEQFF. CDR3 coding DNA: TGTGCCAGCAGCTATAACAGGGACAATGAGCAGTTCTTC.

This clone was seen only once. The chain uses TRBV15 and TRBJ1-3; 9 bases fit TRBD1. The CDR3 is 18 residues long. J gave up 3 bases and V 5 bases, and 14 bases lay outside the gene matches. Germline CDR1 and CDR2: LNHNV and YYDKDF (reference sequence). CDR3 amino acids: CATSWSRPGQGNGNTIYF. In DNA form, the CDR3 reads TGTGCCACCAGCTGGAGTCGTCCGGGACAGGGAAATGGAAACACCATATATTTT.

The chain is built from TRBV28 and TRBJ1-5; D is ambiguous. The CDR3 sequence is 13 residues long. Trimming took 6 bases from V and 3 from J, leaving 9 bases between them. The germline V gene encodes CDR1 MDHEN and CDR2 SYDVKM. The chain's CDR3 is CASRTLANQPQHF. CDR3 DNA: TGTGCCAGCAGGACACTTGCCAATCAGCCCCAGCATTTT.

The rearrangement joins TRBV4-2 to TRBJ2-7, with 10 bases matching TRBD2. V trimming: 1 base; J trimming: 3 bases; junction bases outside the gene matches: 6. Germline-derived CDR1 and CDR2 are LGHNA and YNFKEQ. The CDR3 has 16 residues. In nucleotides, the CDR3 is TGTGCCAGCAGCCAAGGGGGAGCTAGCGGGAGCTACGAGCAGTACTTC. It specifies CASSQGGASGSYEQYF.

This clone occurred a few times. The chain carries TRBV19 and TRBJ2-3; D remains ambiguous. In germline, CDR1 is LNHDA, CDR2 SQIVND (reference sequence). The CDR3 loop spans 11 amino acids. V dropped 3 bases and J dropped 4 bases, with 2 bases sitting between them. The CDR3 sequence: CASSMADTQYF. The CDR3 DNA reads TGTGCCAGTAGTATGGCAGATACGCAGTATTTT.

The chain has TRBV29-1 and TRBJ1-2; 7 positions agree with TRBD1. Germline CDR1 SQVTM, CDR2 ANQGSEA. CDR3 size: 13 residues. The junction had 5 bases not matched to a gene; V was cut back by 3 bases and J by 4 bases. The CDR3 nucleotides read TGCAGCGTTGATCGAGGGGGCCCCTATGGCTACACCTTC. Protein: CSVDRGGPYGYTF.

The chain joins TRBV19 to TRBJ2-1; TRBD2 matches at 7 bases. After removal of 5 bases from V and 4 bases from J, the junction contained 8 bases not matched to a gene. CDR1 and CDR2 (germline): LNHDA, SQIVND (reference sequence). This CDR3 is built from 15 residues. CDR3 residues: CASSLIQREYNEQFF. In DNA, the CDR3 is TGTGCCAGTAGTCTTATCCAGCGGGAATACAATGAGCAGTTCTTC.

The chain carries TRBV5-1 and TRBJ2-7, with 10 bases that match TRBD2. This CDR3 is 18 amino acids long. CDR1 is SGHRS, CDR2 YFSETQ, per germline. V lost 0 bases and J lost 0; bases outside the gene matches: 9. CDR3 region: CASSLATSGWGSSYEQYF. For the CDR3, the DNA is TGCGCCAGCAGCTTGGCGACTAGCGGGTGGGGAAGCTCCTACGAGCAGTACTTC. Looking up the rest from reference TRBV5-1 and TRBJ2-7 gives the full variable domain: KAGVTQTPRYLIKTRGQQVTLSCSPISGHRSVSWYQQTPGQGLQFLFEYFSETQRNKGNFPGRFSGRQFSNSRSEMNVSTLELGDSALYLCASSLATSGWGSSYEQYFGPGTRLTVT.

V and J are TRBV28 and TRBJ2-3, with TRBD2 matching over 15 bases. Per the germline V gene, CDR1 is MDHEN and CDR2 is SYDVKM. Trimming took 4 bases from V and 5 from J; bases not matched to a gene: 7. The CDR3 covers 17 residues. CDR3 in DNA: TGTGCCAGCAGTTCTCAGGGACTAGCGGGAGGTGGAGATACGCAGTATTTT. Translation: CASSSQGLAGGGDTQYF.

This clone was seen a few times. The V and J genes are TRBV4-2 and TRBJ1-6; no definite D call. Germline CDR1 and CDR2: LGHNA and YNFKEQ. Trimming left V 0 bases short and J 5 bases short, with 5 bases between. CDR3 length: 14 residues. The CDR3 loop reads CASSQDVNNSPLHF. CDR3 nucleotide sequence: TGTGCCAGCAGCCAAGATGTCAATAATTCACCCCTCCACTTT.

V is TRBV5-1 and J is TRBJ1-1, with 7 bases identical to TRBD1. V shed 4 bases, J shed 11 bases, and the junction held 14 bases outside the gene matches. CDR1 is SGHRS, CDR2 YFSETQ, per germline. The length of the CDR3 is 14 residues. The CDR3 here is CASSEGTVGLRAFF. CDR3 in DNA: TGCGCCAGCAGCGAAGGGACAGTGGGCTTAAGGGCTTTCTTT.

This chain uses TRBV19 with TRBJ2-2; D may be TRBD2 (6 bases). In germline, CDR1 is LNHDA, CDR2 SQIVND (reference sequence). The CDR3 length is 15 residues. Trimming pared 3 bases from V and 5 bases from J, leaving 13 bases between. CDR3 bases: TGTGCCAGTAGTATCCTGAGCGGGCGAACCGGGGAGCTGTTTTTT. Translating gives CASSILSGRTGELFF.

This chain's CDR3 is CASSLSGTSGAEQYF. Written as DNA, the CDR3 is TGTGCCAGCAGTTTGTCCGGGACTAGTGGGGCCGAGCAGTACTTC. The V call is TRBV28, the J call TRBJ2-7; 8 bases match TRBD2. Germline CDR1 reads MDHEN; CDR2 reads SYDVKM. With V trimmed by 3 bases and J by 6 bases, 10 bases remained unmatched. The CDR3 runs 15 residues. The variable domain in full, completed from reference TRBV28 and TRBJ2-7, reads DVKVTQSSRYLVKRTGEKVFLECVQDMDHENMFWYRQDPGLGLRLIYFSYDVKMKEKGDIPEGYSVSREKKERFSLILESASTNQTSMYLCASSLSGTSGAEQYFGPGTRLTVT.

The V call is TRBV6-6, the J call TRBJ2-1, with 10 nucleotides matching TRBD2. V was pared by 6 bases and J by 0 bases, with 5 bases of the junction left unmatched. The CDR3 has 16 residues. CDR1 and CDR2 from the germline V gene are MNHNY and SVGAGI (reference sequence). The CDR3 here is CASRSGRGSSYNEQFF. CDR3 sequence (DNA): TGTGCCAGCAGGAGCGGGAGGGGGAGCTCCTACAATGAGCAGTTCTTC.

The chain couples TRBV29-1 to TRBJ2-3; no firm D call. Trimming left V 2 bases short and J 0 bases short, with 12 bases between. Germline values: CDR1 SQVTM, CDR2 ANQGSEA. CDR3 size: 15 residues. Here the CDR3 reads CSVETRQTSTDTQYF. The DNA of the CDR3 is TGCAGCGTTGAAACCCGCCAGACCAGCACAGATACGCAGTATTTT.